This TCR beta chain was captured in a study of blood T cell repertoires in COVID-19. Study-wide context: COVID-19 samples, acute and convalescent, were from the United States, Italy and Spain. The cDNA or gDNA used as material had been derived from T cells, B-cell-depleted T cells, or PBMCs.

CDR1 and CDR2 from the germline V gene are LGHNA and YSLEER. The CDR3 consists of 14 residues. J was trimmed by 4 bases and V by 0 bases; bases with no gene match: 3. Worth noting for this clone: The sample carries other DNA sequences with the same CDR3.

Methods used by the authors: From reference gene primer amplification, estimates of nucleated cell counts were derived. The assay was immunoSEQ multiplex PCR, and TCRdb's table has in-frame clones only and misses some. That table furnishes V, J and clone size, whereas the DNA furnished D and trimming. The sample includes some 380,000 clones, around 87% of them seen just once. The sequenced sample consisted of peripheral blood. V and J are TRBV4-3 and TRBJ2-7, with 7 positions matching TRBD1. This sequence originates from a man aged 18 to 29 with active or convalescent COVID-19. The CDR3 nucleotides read TGCGCCAGCAGCCAAGACAGGGGGTCGTACGAGCAGTACTTC. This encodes CASSQDRGSYEQYF.